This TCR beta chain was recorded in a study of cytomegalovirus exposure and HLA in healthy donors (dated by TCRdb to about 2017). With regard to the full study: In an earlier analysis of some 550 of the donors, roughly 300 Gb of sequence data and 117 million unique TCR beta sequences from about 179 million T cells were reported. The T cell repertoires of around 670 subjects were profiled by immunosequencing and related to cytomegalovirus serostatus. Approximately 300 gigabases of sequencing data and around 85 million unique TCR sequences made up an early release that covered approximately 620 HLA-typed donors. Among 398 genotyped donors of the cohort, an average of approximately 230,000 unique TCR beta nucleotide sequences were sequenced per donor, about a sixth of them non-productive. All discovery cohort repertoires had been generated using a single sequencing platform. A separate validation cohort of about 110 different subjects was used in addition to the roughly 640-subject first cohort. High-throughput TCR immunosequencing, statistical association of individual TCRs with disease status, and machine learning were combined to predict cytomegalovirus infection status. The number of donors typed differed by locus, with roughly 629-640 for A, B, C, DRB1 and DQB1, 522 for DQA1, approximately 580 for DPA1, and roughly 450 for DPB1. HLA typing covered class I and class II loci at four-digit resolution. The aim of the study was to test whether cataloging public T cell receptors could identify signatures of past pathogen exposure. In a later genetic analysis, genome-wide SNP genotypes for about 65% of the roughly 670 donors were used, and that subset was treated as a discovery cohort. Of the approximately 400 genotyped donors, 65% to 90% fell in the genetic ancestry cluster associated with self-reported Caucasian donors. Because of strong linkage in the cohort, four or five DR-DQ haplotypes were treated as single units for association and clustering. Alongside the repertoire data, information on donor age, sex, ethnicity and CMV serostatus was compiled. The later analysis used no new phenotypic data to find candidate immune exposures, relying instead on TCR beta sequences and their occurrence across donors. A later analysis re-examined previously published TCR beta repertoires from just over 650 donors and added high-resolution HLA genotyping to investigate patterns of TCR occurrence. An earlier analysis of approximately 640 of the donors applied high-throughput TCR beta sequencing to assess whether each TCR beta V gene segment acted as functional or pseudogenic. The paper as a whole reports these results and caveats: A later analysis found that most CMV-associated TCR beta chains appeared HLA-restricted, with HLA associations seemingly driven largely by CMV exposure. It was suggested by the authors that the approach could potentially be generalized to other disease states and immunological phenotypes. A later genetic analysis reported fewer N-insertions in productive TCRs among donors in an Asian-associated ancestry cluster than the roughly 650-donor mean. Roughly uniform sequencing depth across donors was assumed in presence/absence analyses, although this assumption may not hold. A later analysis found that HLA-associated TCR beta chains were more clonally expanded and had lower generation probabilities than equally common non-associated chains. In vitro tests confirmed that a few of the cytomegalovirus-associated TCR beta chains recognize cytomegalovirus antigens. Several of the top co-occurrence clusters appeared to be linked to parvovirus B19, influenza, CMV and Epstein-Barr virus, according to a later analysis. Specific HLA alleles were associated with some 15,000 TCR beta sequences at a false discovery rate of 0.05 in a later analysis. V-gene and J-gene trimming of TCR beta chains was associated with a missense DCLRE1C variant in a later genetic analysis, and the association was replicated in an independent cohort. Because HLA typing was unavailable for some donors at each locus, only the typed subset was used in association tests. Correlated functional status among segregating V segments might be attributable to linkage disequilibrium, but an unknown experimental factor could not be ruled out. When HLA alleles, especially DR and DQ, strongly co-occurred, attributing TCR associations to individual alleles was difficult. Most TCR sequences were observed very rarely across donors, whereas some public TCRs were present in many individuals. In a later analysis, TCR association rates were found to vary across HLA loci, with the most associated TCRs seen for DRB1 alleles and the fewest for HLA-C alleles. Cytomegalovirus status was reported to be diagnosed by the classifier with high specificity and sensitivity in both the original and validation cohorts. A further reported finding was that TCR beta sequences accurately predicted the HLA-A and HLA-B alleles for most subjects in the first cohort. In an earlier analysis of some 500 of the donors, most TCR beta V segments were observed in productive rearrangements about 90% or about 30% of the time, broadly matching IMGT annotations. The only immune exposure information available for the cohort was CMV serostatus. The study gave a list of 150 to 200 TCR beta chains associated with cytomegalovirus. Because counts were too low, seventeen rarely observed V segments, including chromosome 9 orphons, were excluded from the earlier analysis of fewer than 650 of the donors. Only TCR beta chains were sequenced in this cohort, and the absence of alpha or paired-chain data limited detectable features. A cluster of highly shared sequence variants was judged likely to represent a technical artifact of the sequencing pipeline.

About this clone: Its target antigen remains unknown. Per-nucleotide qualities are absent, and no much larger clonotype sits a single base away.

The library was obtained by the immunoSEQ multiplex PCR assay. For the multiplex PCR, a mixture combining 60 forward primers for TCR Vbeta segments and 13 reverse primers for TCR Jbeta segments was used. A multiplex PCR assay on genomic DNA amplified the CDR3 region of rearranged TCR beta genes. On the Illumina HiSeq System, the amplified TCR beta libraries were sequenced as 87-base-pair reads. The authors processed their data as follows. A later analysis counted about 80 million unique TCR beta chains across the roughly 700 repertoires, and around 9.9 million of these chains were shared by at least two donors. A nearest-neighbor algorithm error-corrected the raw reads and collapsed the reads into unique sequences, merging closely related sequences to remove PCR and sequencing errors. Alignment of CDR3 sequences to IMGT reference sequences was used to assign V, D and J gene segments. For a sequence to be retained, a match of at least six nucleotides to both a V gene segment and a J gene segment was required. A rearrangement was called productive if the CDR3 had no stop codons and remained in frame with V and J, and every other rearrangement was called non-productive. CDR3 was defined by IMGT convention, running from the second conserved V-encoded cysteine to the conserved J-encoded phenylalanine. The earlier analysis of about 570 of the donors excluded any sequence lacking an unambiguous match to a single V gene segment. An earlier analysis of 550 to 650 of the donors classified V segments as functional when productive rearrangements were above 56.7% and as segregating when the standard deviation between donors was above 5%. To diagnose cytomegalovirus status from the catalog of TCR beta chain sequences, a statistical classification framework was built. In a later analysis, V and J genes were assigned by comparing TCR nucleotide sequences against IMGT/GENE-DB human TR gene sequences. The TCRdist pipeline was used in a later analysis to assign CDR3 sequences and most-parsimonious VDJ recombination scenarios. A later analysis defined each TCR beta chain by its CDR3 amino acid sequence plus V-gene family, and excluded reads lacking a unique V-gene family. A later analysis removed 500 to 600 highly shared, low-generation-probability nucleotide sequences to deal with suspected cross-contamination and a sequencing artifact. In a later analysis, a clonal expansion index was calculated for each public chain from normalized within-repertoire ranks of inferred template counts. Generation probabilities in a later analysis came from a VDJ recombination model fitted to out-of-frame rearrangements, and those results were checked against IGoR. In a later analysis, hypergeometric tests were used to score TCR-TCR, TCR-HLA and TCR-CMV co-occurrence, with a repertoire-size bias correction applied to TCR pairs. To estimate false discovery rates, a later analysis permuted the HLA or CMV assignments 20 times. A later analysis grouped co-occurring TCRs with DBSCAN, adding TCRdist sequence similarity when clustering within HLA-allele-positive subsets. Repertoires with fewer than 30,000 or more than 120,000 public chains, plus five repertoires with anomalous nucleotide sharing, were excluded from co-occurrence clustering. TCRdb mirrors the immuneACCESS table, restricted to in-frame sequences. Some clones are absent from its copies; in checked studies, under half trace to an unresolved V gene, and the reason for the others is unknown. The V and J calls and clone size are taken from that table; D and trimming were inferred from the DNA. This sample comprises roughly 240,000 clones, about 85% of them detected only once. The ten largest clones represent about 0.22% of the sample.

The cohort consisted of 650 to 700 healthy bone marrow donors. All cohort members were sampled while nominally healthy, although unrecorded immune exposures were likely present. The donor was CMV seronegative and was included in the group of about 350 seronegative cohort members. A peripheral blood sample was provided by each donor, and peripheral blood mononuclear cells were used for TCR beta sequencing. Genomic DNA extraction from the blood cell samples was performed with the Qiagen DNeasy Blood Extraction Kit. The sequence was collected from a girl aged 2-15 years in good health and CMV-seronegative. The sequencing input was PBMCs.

The DNA sequence reads TGTGCCAGCAGTTACAAGGGGGTCAACTATGGCTACACCTTC. Its protein reads: CASSYKGVNYGYTF. The chain couples TRBV6-6 to TRBJ1-2; tentative D gene TRBD1, with 6 bases matching. The cysteine opens and the phenylalanine closes a CDR3 of 14 amino acids. Kept here is only the CDR3 DNA, which spans 42 bases and is read in frame from base 1. The germline V gene (reference sequence) specifies MNHNY as CDR1 and SVGAGI as CDR2. V is cut by 2 bases and J by 2 bases, and the space between the germline ends is 9 bases.